One and the same sample provided the 19 T cell receptor beta chains below, sequenced in a study of blood T cell repertoires in COVID-19. The repertoire was sequenced with immunoSEQ multiplex PCR; TCRdb's copy has only in-frame clones and lacks some. Of more than 150,000 clones listed, roughly 79% are singletons. Sequencing was done on a sample of peripheral blood. These receptor sequences come from a woman older than 75 with COVID-19, enrolled during active disease.

This clone was detected a few times. In the same sample, other DNA sequences code for this CDR3. The chain is built from TRBV2 and TRBJ2-7, with D hard to call. The germline V gene encodes CDR1 SNHLY and CDR2 FYNNEI. There are 12 residues in the CDR3. The ends were cut back, 5 bases at V and 0 bases at J, with 5 bases in the middle. CDR3 sequence: CASSLSSYEQYF. The CDR3 DNA is TGTGCCAGCAGTCTTAGCTCCTACGAGCAGTACTTC.

This chain uses TRBV28 with TRBJ2-5; D not certain. Germline V gene sequence: CDR1 MDHEN, CDR2 SYDVKM. V lost 1 base and J lost 5, with 2 bases in between. The CDR3 runs to 11 residues. CDR3 DNA: TGTGCCAGCAGTTTATCTGAGACCCAGTACTTC. It yields the protein CASSLSETQYF.

The rearrangement uses TRBV7-4 and TRBJ2-1; a possible D gene is TRBD2 (6 bases). The CDR3 is made up of 15 amino acids. V dropped 3 bases and J dropped 1 base, with 10 bases sitting between them. Germline loops: CDR1 SGHVT, CDR2 SQSDAQ. CDR3 coding DNA: TGTGCCAGCAGCTTCTCCCGGGGGTCCTACAATGAGCAGTTCTTC. Translation gives CASSFSRGSYNEQFF.

V and J are TRBV2 and TRBJ1-1, with no clear D. Germline CDR1 SNHLY, CDR2 FYNNEI. V lost 6 bases and J lost 10, with 9 bases in between. The CDR3 contains 10 residues. The CDR3, as DNA: TGTGCCAGCAGCGAGGTGGGAGCTTTCTTT. Encoded protein: CASSEVGAFF.

J is TRBJ2-3 and V is TRBV2; 11 positions agree with TRBD2. In germline, CDR1 is SNHLY, CDR2 FYNNEI. V lost 5 bases and J lost 3; bases outside the gene matches: 1. CDR3 length: 14 residues. The CDR3 nucleotides are TGTGCCAGCAGTTTAGCGGGAGGGACAGATACGCAGTATTTT. It specifies CASSLAGGTDTQYF.

The CDR3 region has the DNA TGTGCCAGCAGCCCCCGGACCATGACTAGCGGGGTCTACGAGCAGTACTTC. As protein: CASSPRTMTSGVYEQYF. This chain connects TRBV11-2 to TRBJ2-7; 11 bases match TRBD2. Germline trimming cut 5 bases from V and 3 bases from J; bases unmatched to any gene: 12. The germline gives CDR1 SGHAT, CDR2 FQNNGV. The CDR3 length is 17 residues.

The rearrangement joins TRBV6-5 to TRBJ2-3; TRBD2 aligns across 10 bases. CDR3 length equals 14 residues. Per the germline V gene, CDR1 is MNHEY and CDR2 is SVGAGI. J was trimmed by 2 bases and V by 6 bases; bases with no gene match: 2. The CDR3 DNA is TGTGCCAGCAGCCTAGCGGGGGTCACAGATACGCAGTATTTT. Translating gives CASSLAGVTDTQYF.

This clone has only one observation. This chain links TRBV19 with TRBJ1-5; 9 nucleotides agree with TRBD1. V shed 6 bases and J 5 bases; nucleotides not matched to a gene: 2. Germline V gene lookup returns CDR1 LNHDA and CDR2 SQIVND (reference sequence). This CDR3 has 13 residues. This CDR3 reads CASSDRGYQPQHF. The DNA for the CDR3 is TGTGCCAGTAGCGACAGGGGGTATCAGCCCCAGCATTTT.

This sequence joins TRBV11-3 and TRBJ1-4; 10 positions match TRBD1. Germline values: CDR1 SGHNT, CDR2 YENEEA. V was pared by 5 bases and J by 8 bases, with 17 bases of the junction left unmatched. The CDR3 loop spans 18 amino acids. CDR3 sequence: CASSRAGTGVPLREKLFF. The CDR3 DNA reads as TGTGCCAGCAGCCGCGCCGGGACAGGGGTCCCTTTACGGGAAAAACTGTTTTTT.

The rearrangement links TRBV28 to TRBJ1-3; a possible D gene is TRBD1 (5 bases). From germline, CDR1 is MDHEN and CDR2 SYDVKM. V was cut by 11 bases and J by 0 bases, with 14 bases left in between. This CDR3 is built from 14 residues. The CDR3, as DNA: TGTGCCGGGGGACTGAATCTCTCTGGAAACACCATATATTTT. This codes for CAGGLNLSGNTIYF.

V is TRBV3-1 (or the pseudogene TRBV3-2) and J is TRBJ2-1; TRBD2 is a possible D gene (7 bases). Germline V gene lookup returns CDR1 LGHDT and CDR2 YNNKEL (reference sequence). V lost 5 bases and J lost 7, with 18 bases in between. The length of the CDR3 is 15 residues. CDR3 protein: CASSNREGVANEQFF. CDR3 DNA sequence: TGTGCCAGCAGCAACAGGGAGGGAGTAGCGAATGAGCAGTTCTTC.

The J gene is TRBJ1-2, the V gene TRBV19, with a weak D call TRBD1 (5 bases). With 5 bases removed from V and 4 bases from J, the gap between germline ends came to 14 bases. This CDR3 has 14 residues. Germline CDR1 reads LNHDA; CDR2 reads SQIVND (reference sequence). The CDR3 DNA reads TGTGCCAGTAGTCCCATGACAGCGCCCTATGGCTACACCTTC. Residues: CASSPMTAPYGYTF.

The genes are TRBV19 and TRBJ1-2; D might be TRBD1 (5 bases). Trimming stripped 10 bases from V and 4 bases from J, with 19 bases between. Germline V lookup: CDR1 LNHDA, CDR2 SQIVND (reference sequence). The CDR3 length is 14 residues. The CDR3 protein is CATLVRASSYGYTF. The CDR3 region has the DNA TGTGCCACTCTAGTCAGGGCGAGTAGCTATGGCTACACCTTC. The full variable domain, completed using reference TRBV19 and TRBJ1-2, is DGGITQSPKYLFRKEGQNVTLSCEQNLNHDAMYWYRQDPGQGLRLIYYSQIVNDFQKGDIAEGYSVSREKKESFPLTVTSAQKNPTAFYLCATLVRASSYGYTFGSGTRLTVV.

This CDR3 reads CASSYGIPRANVLTF. In DNA form, the CDR3 reads TGTGCCAGCAGTTACGGCATCCCCCGGGCCAACGTCCTGACTTTC. V is TRBV6-5 and J is TRBJ2-6; no clear D. Germline assignment: CDR1 MNHEY and CDR2 SVGAGI. Trimming took off 2 bases at V and 5 bases at J, with 10 bases between the two ends. This CDR3 contains 15 residues.

The chain couples TRBV14 to TRBJ1-6; D remains unclear. This CDR3 has 14 amino acids. The V and J ends lost 4 bases and 7 bases respectively, with 11 bases between them. Germline V gives CDR1 SGHDN, CDR2 FVKESK. The CDR3 protein is CASSLRSRNSPLHF. CDR3 DNA sequence: TGTGCCAGCAGCCTCAGATCGAGGAATTCACCCCTCCACTTT.

The chain uses TRBV3-1 (or the pseudogene TRBV3-2) and TRBJ1-4, with D possibly being TRBD1 (5 bases). The germline gives CDR1 LGHDT, CDR2 YNNKEL (reference sequence). The V and J ends lost 0 bases and 7 bases respectively, with 9 bases between them. The CDR3 length is 14 residues. The CDR3 nucleotides are TGTGCCAGCAGCCAAGAAAGGGGAAGTGAAAAACTGTTTTTT. Residues: CASSQERGSEKLFF.

The chain couples TRBV7-6 to TRBJ2-4; TRBD2 might be the D (6 bases). CDR3 length: 13 residues. In germline, CDR1 is SGHVS, CDR2 FNYEAQ. Between the trimmed V and J ends, which lost 2 bases and 8 bases, there was a span of 10 bases. In DNA form, the CDR3 reads TGTGCCAGCAGCTTAAAGGGCGGGGACATTCAGTACTTC. Its translation is CASSLKGGDIQYF. Supplemented by reference TRBV7-6 and TRBJ2-4, the full variable domain reads GAGVSQSPRYKVTKRGQDVALRCDPISGHVSLYWYRQALGQGPEFLTYFNYEAQQDKSGLPNDRFSAERPEGSISTLTIQRTEQRDSAMYRCASSLKGGDIQYFGAGTRLSVL.

The CDR3 reads CASRTSGQGVGNTIYF. The CDR3 DNA reads TGTGCCAGTAGAACATCCGGACAGGGAGTTGGAAACACCATATATTTT. The genes are TRBV19 and TRBJ1-3, with 8 bases that match TRBD1. V gave up 6 bases and J gave up 3 bases; unmatched junction bases: 10. CDR3 length equals 16 residues. Germline CDR1 is LNHDA and CDR2 is SQIVND (reference sequence).

The V call is TRBV7-8, the J call TRBJ1-5; 7 positions agree with TRBD1. This CDR3 contains 14 residues. V shed 5 bases, J shed 3 bases, and the junction held 4 bases outside the gene matches. Germline V gene sequence: CDR1 SGHVS, CDR2 FQNEAQ. CDR3 protein: CASSPDRVNQPQHF. DNA of the CDR3: TGTGCCAGCAGCCCTGACAGGGTCAATCAGCCCCAGCATTTT.